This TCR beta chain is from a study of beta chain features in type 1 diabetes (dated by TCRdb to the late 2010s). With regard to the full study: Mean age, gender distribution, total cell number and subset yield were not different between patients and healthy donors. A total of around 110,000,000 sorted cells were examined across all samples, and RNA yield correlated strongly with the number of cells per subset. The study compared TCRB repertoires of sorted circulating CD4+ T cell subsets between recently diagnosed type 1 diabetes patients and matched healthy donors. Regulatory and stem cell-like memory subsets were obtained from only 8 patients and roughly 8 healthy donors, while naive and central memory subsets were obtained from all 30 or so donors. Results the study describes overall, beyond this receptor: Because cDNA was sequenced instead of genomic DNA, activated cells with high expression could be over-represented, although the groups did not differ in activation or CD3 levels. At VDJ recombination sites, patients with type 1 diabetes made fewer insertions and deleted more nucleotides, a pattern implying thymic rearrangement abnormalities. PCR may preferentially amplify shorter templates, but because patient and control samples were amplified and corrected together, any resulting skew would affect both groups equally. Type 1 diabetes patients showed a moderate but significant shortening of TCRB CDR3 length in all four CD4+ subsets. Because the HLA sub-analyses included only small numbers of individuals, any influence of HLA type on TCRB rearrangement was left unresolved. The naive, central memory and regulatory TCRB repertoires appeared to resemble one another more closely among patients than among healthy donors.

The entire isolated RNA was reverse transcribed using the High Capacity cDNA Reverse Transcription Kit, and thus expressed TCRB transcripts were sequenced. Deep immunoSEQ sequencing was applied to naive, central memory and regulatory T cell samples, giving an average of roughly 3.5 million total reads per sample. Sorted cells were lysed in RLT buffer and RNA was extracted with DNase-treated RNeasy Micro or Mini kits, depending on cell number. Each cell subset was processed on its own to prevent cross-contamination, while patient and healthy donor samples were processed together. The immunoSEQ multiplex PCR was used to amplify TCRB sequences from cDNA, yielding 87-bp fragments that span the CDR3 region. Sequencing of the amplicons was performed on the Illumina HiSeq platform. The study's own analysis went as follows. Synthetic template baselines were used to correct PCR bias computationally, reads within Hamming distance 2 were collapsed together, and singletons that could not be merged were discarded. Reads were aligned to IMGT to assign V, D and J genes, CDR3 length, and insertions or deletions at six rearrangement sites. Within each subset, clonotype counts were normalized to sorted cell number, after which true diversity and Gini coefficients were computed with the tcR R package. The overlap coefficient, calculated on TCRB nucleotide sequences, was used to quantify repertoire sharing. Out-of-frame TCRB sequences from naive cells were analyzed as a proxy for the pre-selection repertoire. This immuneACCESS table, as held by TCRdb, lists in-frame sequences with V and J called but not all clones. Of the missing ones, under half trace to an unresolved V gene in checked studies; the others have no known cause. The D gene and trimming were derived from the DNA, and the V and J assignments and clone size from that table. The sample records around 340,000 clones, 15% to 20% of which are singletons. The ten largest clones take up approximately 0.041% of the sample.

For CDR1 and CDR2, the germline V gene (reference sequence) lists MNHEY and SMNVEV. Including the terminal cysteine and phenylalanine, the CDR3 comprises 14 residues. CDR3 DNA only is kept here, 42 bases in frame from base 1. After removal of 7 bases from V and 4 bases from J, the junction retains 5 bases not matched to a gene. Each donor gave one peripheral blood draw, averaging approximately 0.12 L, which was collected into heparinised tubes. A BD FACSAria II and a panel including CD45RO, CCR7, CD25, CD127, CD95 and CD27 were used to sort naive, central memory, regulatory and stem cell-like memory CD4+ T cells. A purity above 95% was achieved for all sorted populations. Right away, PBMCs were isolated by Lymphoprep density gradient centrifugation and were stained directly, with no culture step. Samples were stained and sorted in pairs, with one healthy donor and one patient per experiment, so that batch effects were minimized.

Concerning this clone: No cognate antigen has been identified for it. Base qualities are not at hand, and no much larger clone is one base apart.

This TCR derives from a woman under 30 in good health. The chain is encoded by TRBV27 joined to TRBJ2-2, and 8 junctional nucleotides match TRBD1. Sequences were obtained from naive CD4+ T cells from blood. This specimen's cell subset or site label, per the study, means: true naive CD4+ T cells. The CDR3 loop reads CASTRQGSTGELFF. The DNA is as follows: TGTGCCAGCACCCGACAGGGGAGCACCGGGGAGCTGTTTTTT.